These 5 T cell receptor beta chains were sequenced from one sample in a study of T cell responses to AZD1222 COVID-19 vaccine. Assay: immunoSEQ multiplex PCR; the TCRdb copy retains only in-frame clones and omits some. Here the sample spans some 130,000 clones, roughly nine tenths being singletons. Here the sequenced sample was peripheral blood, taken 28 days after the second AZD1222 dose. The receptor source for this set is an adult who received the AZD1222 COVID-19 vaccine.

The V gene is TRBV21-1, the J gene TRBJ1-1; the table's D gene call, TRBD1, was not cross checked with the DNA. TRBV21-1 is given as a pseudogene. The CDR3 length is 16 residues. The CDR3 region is CASSQRAEGGNTEAFF. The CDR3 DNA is TGTGCCAGCTCCCAAAGAGCGGAAGGGGGAAACACTGAAGCTTTCTTT.

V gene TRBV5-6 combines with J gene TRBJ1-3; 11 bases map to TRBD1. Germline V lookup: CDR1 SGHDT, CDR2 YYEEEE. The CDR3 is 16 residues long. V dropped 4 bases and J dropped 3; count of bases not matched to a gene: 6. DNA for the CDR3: TGTGCCAGCAGCCCCGGACAGGGGGCGCGTGGAAACACCATATATTTT. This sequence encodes CASSPGQGARGNTIYF.

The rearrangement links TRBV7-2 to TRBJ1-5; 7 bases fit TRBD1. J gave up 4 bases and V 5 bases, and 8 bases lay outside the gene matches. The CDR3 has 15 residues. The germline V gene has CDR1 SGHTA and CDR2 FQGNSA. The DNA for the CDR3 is TGTGCCAGCAGCCTAAACAGGGGCGCAAATCAGCCCCAGCATTTT. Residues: CASSLNRGANQPQHF.

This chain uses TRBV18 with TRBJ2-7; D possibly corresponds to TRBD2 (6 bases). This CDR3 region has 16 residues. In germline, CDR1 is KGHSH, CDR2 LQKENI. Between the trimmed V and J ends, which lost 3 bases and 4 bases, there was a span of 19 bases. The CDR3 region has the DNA TGTGCCAGCTCACCTTCCCGAGACGGGAGATCATACGAGCAGTACTTC. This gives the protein CASSPSRDGRSYEQYF.

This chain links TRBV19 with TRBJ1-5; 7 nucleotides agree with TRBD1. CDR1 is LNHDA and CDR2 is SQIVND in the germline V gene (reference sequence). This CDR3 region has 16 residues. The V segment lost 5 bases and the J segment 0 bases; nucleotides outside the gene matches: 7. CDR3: CASSPLRGDSNQPQHF. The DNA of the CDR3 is TGTGCCAGTAGTCCGCTCAGGGGGGATAGCAATCAGCCCCAGCATTTT.